This is a list of T cell receptor beta chains from one sample in a study of T-cell reconstitution after alpha-beta-depleted transplantation in children. MiXCR, run by TCRdb on the PCR reads, gives a single entry per CDR3 protein. The sample contains some 350,000 distinct CDR3 sequences, around 10% of which appear only once. The sample consisted of PBMCs from the stem cell graft donor, taken from the stem cell graft. The source of these receptors is a human donor who donated a stem cell graft to a child with acute lymphoblastic leukemia. Each CDR3 is given with its conserved first and last residue. A D gene is named only where the DNA matches it firmly. Some rows mark clone size as missing; the rest say once, few, many or name a class of expanded clone.

>few|TRBD2|TRBV20-1
CSASPTSGMWGTDTQYF
>many|-|TRBV18
CASSPLAKNIQYF
>few|-|TRBV12-3/TRBV12-4
CASSAAGPLNTGELFF
>many|-|TRBV5-1
CASSEGQRETQYF
>few|-|TRBV6-2/TRBV6-3
CASSYGDEQYF
>few|-|TRBV20-1
CSARVTGRSTEAFF
>many|-|TRBV4-1
CASSQGTSSYNEQFF
>few|TRBD1|TRBV6-2/TRBV6-3
CASSFVRGRGTQYF
>-|TRBD2|TRBV12-3/TRBV12-4
CASCLAGGPTFF
>few|-|TRBV4-1
CASSRTRERDEQYF
>few|TRBD2|TRBV7-6
CASSFSPSGRGGNEQFF
>few|-|TRBV5-1
CASKGAAIGYTF
>-|-|TRBV27
CASRGGKGNADTQYF
>-|-|TRBV6-2/TRBV6-3
CASSHGKTQYF
>-|TRBD1|TRBV29-1
CSVATGMGTQYF
>many|-|TRBV29-1
CSVPSVDTQYF
>few|TRBD2|TRBV6-2/TRBV6-3
CASSYGLAAGELFF
>many|-|TRBV4-1
CASSQDRGYGGNTIYF
>many|TRBD2|TRBV9
CASSPPGLAVPKEQFF
>many|-|TRBV7-2
CASSLGVLGAQYF
>-|-|TRBV7-6
CASSLVNRGGTGELFF
>few|-|TRBV7-3
CASSSSSVTGELFF
>-|TRBD2|TRBV11-2
CASSLEVGTSGTATDTQYF
>many|-|TRBV27
CASSLYNSPLHF